This is a list of T cell receptor beta chains from one sample in a study of blood T cell repertoires in COVID-19. Clones were read by immunoSEQ multiplex PCR, and TCRdb kept only the in-frame ones, dropping some. The sample has more than 250,000 clones; around 87% are singletons. Material: peripheral blood. The source of these receptors is a man aged 18 to 30 with active or convalescent COVID-19. Both conserved end residues are trimmed from each CDR3. A D gene is named only where the DNA matches it firmly.

d_gene	v_gene	j_gene	CDR3aa
-	TRBV5-1	TRBJ2-2	ASSVVPTGELF
TRBD1	TRBV28	TRBJ2-7	ASSLTGYEQY
TRBD2	TRBV5-4	TRBJ2-4	ASSSGGKNIQY
-	TRBV7-8	TRBJ2-3	ASSLPQGGVNTQY
TRBD1	TRBV29-1	TRBJ1-2	SATQGKDGYT
TRBD1	TRBV9	TRBJ1-6	ASSSTGINSPLH
TRBD2	TRBV7-6	TRBJ2-2	ASSSRLAGGTNTGELF
TRBD1	TRBV24-1	TRBJ1-4	ATSGSGTGELF
TRBD1	TRBV18	TRBJ1-3	ASSPPGQSLSGNTIY
-	TRBV2	TRBJ2-3	ASTADTQY
-	TRBV29-1	TRBJ1-4	SVGAGGEEKLF
-	TRBV29-1	TRBJ1-1	SAIRAESEAF
-	TRBV2	TRBJ1-1	ASRLQGDTEAF
-	TRBV24-1	TRBJ2-1	ATSPTGWSEQF
TRBD2	TRBV5-1	TRBJ2-7	ASSSNSGGSYEQY
-	TRBV27	TRBJ2-7	ASSFTESYEQY
-	TRBV10-3	TRBJ2-7	AISEGRPNYEQY
-	TRBV7-2	TRBJ1-1	ASSLQKNTEAF
-	TRBV19	TRBJ1-2	ASSIEHSRVGYT
TRBD2	TRBV5-4	TRBJ2-7	ASSSSGGAYEQY
TRBD2	TRBV19	TRBJ2-3	ASSISGGASDTQY
-	TRBV19	TRBJ1-2	ATGVDGVRGGYT
-	TRBV2	TRBJ1-5	ASSPGTKKYQPQH
-	TRBV9	TRBJ1-3	ASSVDSSVNTIY
TRBD2	TRBV30	TRBJ2-5	AWSPVPSGQETQY
TRBD2	TRBV7-2	TRBJ2-1	ASSLVPNLAGGNNEQF
TRBD1	TRBV19	TRBJ1-2	ASSPSTGTGNYGYT
-	TRBV29-1	TRBJ2-1	SVEIFRDEQF
-	TRBV6-5	TRBJ2-4	ASSYGGRGSIQY
TRBD2	TRBV19	TRBJ2-3	ASSIGTSGGDTQY
-	TRBV5-1	TRBJ2-3	ASSYPRAEAAPSTDTQY
-	TRBV12-3/TRBV12-4	TRBJ1-1	ACRNVGIAEAF
-	TRBV15	TRBJ1-4	ATSRDPGGGEKLF
TRBD2	TRBV29-1	TRBJ2-1	SAPGAGGSPSEQF
TRBD2	TRBV24-1	TRBJ2-2	ATQTSGNTGELF
-	TRBV29-1	TRBJ1-5	SVGGRSSNQPQH
-	TRBV7-8	TRBJ2-7	ASSRTPYEQY
-	TRBV11-3	TRBJ2-3	ASSPIVRTSTDTQY
TRBD1	TRBV18	TRBJ1-3	ASSPTDRSYGNTIY
TRBD1	TRBV19	TRBJ2-6	ASSMRGPGANVLT
-	TRBV27	TRBJ1-1	ASSLNSLNTEAF
-	TRBV10-3	TRBJ2-2	AISDPSENTGELF
-	TRBV28	TRBJ2-5	ASSIGQMETQY
-	TRBV6-1	TRBJ1-2	ASSDVVSQLYGYT
TRBD1	TRBV27	TRBJ1-1	AGQGLNTEAF
-	TRBV5-1	TRBJ1-6	ASSLSQNSPLH
-	TRBV5-5	TRBJ2-7	ASSFSAPREGQY
TRBD2	TRBV5-1	TRBJ2-3	ASSLQRTSGGEDTQY
TRBD2	TRBV6-1	TRBJ2-3	ASSAAGTSRTDTQY
-	TRBV12-5	TRBJ2-3	ASGLGVYSTDTQY
-	TRBV19	TRBJ1-1	ASGLEVTTEAF